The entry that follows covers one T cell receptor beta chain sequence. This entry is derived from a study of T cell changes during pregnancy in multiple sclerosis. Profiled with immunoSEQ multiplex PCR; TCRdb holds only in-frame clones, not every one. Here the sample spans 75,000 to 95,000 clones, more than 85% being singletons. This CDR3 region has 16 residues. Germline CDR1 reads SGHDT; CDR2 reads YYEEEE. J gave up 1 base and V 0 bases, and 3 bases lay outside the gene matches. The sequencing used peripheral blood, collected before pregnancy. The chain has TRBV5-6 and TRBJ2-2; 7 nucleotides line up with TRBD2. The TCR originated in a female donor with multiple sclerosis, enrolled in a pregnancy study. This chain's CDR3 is CASSLGWGGNTGELFF. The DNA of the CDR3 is TGTGCCAGCAGCTTGGGCTGGGGGGGGAACACCGGGGAGCTGTTTTTT.